The text below deals with one T cell receptor beta chain. The antigen remains unidentified. The data were obtained in a study of T cell responses to AZD1222 COVID-19 vaccine. TCRdb keeps only in-frame clones here, not all; method: immunoSEQ multiplex PCR. The table records 95,000 to 100,000 clones, roughly 84% of them present only once. Findings and caveats of the study: Unmutated regions of variants are reportedly targeted by nearly half of spike-specific TCRs. Samples come after the peak T cell response, not at day 14. Breadth and depth of Spike-specific TCRs rose after two AZD1222 doses.

The J segment lost 2 bases and the V segment lost 5 bases, leaving 6 bases of the junction unmatched. The CDR3 extends over 15 amino acids. Germline assignment: CDR1 PRHDT and CDR2 FYEKMQ (reference sequence). Sample: peripheral blood, taken 28 days after the second AZD1222 dose. The sequence was obtained from an adult who received the AZD1222 COVID-19 vaccine. The rearrangement uses TRBV13 and TRBJ2-1; 7 bases align to TRBD2. CDR3 coding DNA: TGTGCCAGCAGCGAGGGACTATCTGCCTACAATGAGCAGTTCTTC. It specifies CASSEGLSAYNEQFF.